Listed below are T cell receptor beta chains from one sample, sequenced in a study of T cells after yellow fever vaccination. TCRdb reanalysed the 5' RACE reads using MiXCR and keeps one entry per CDR3 protein. The table includes some 350,000 distinct CDR3 sequences, about 6.2% detected once. This specimen consisted of PBMCs, obtained 5 days after the yellow fever booster vaccination. These receptors originate from a man aged 25-45 years who received the YFV17D yellow fever vaccine. The CDR3 runs from the conserved cysteine through the conserved F or W. Fields, in order: CDR3 protein, CDR3 DNA, J gene, D gene, V gene, clone size. D genes are given only for firm matches. Size is stated for part of the rows, as once, few or many counts, or as a class when the clone is expanded.

CASSFSRAVYSYEQYF	TGCGCCAGCAGCTTCTCCAGGGCTGTCTATTCCTACGAGCAGTACTTC	TRBJ2-7	NA	TRBV5-1	NA
CASSFSHVSYEQYF	TGTGCCAGCAGCTTTTCACATGTCTCCTACGAGCAGTACTTC	TRBJ2-7	NA	TRBV5-6	many
CSAIGEGGYTF	TGCAGTGCTATCGGGGAAGGGGGCTACACCTTC	TRBJ1-2	NA	TRBV20-1	few
CASSRTGTSGTYEQYF	TGCGCCAGCAGCCGAACCGGGACTAGCGGTACCTACGAGCAGTACTTC	TRBJ2-7	TRBD2	TRBV5-1	NA
CASLPGPTSQRNQPQHF	TGTGCCAGCCTGCCGGGGCCTACCTCCCAACGGAATCAGCCCCAGCATTTT	TRBJ1-5	NA	TRBV19	few
CASSLLDSVQYF	TGTGCCAGCAGCTTACTAGATTCGGTGCAGTACTTC	TRBJ2-7	NA	TRBV5-6	NA
CASSLVGAFETQYF	TGCGCCAGCAGCTTGGTGGGGGCCTTCGAGACCCAGTACTTC	TRBJ2-5	NA	TRBV5-1	few
CASSRKGGYNEQFF	TGTGCCAGCAGCCGGAAGGGGGGCTACAATGAGCAGTTCTTC	TRBJ2-1	NA	TRBV5-4	NA
CSAYGQENYGYTF	TGCAGTGCTTATGGACAGGAGAACTATGGCTACACCTTC	TRBJ1-2	TRBD1	TRBV20-1	many
CSSRGGEETQYF	TGCAGCTCCCGAGGGGGGGAAGAGACCCAGTACTTC	TRBJ2-5	NA	TRBV29-1	many
CSARDQPYEQYF	TGCAGTGCTAGAGATCAGCCCTACGAGCAGTACTTC	TRBJ2-7	NA	TRBV20-1	NA
CASSYSHEQYF	TGTGCCAGCAGTTACTCGCACGAGCAGTACTTC	TRBJ2-7	NA	TRBV6-5	NA
CASKTRGGQETQYF	TGTGCCAGTAAGACTAGGGGGGGCCAAGAGACCCAGTACTTC	TRBJ2-5	NA	TRBV19	few
CAISESTPSTQYF	TGTGCCATCAGTGAGTCGACTCCGTCGACCCAGTACTTC	TRBJ2-5	NA	TRBV10-3	NA
CASSSIAPTNYNEQFF	TGTGCCAGCTCATCGATAGCGCCTACGAACTACAATGAGCAGTTCTTC	TRBJ2-1	NA	TRBV5-6	many
CASSLPDLGDEQFF	TGTGCCAGCAGCCTACCGGACCTGGGCGATGAGCAGTTCTTC	TRBJ2-1	NA	TRBV5-5	NA
CASSLIAGDADEQFF	TGCGCCAGCAGCTTGATAGCGGGAGATGCGGATGAGCAGTTCTTC	TRBJ2-1	TRBD2	TRBV5-1	NA
CASSDRTGRETQYF	TGCGCCAGCAGCGACCGGACAGGGCGAGAGACCCAGTACTTC	TRBJ2-5	TRBD1	TRBV5-1	NA
CASSLGGQTITTDTQYF	TGCGCCAGCAGCTTGGGGGGGCAGACTATTACCACAGATACGCAGTATTTT	TRBJ2-3	NA	TRBV5-1	NA